This T cell receptor (beta chain) was documented in a study of blood T cell repertoires in COVID-19. Whole-study context: COVID-19 samples collected from the United States, Italy and Spain covered acute and convalescent phases. Sample material is recorded as cDNA or gDNA derived from T cells, B-cell-depleted T cells, or PBMCs.

CDR1 and CDR2 (germline): SGDLS, YYNGEE. This CDR3 region has 11 residues. The V end was cut by 0 bases, the J end by 8 bases, with 5 bases between. This clone was seen only a few times. Original methodology: Amplification of reference gene primers provided the estimated nucleated cell counts. Repertoires were generated with immunoSEQ multiplex PCR, while TCRdb's copy carries only in-frame clones and drops some. V, J and clone size reflect that table, while D and trimming were determined from the DNA. The sample lists about 150,000 clones; nearly 80% were seen once. This sequence joins TRBV9 and TRBJ1-2; D possibly corresponds to TRBD1 (5 bases). The specimen sequenced was peripheral blood. This TCR came from a man older than 75 with acute or convalescent COVID-19. The CDR3 nucleotides are TGTGCCAGCAGCGTAGCAGGGGGCTACACCTTC. This sequence encodes CASSVAGGYTF.